Sequencing of this TCR beta chain was carried out in a study of blood T cell repertoires in COVID-19. Authors' processing steps: Counts of nucleated cells, estimated from reference gene primer amplification, were obtained. Repertoires were generated with immunoSEQ multiplex PCR, while TCRdb's copy carries only in-frame clones and drops some. The D gene and trimming were derived from the DNA, and the V and J assignments and clone size from that table. The data show 200,000 to 250,000 clones, with approximately 84% seen just once and 1.9% held by the top ten. This CDR3 is 12 amino acids long. CDR1 is MNHNY and CDR2 is SVGAGI in the germline V gene (reference sequence). The germline V and J ends were trimmed by 9 bases and 2 bases, with 8 bases remaining between them.

The chain is built from TRBV6-6 and TRBJ1-5, with no clear D. The sequencing sample was made of peripheral blood. This clonotype was sampled from a woman aged 80 or over with acute or convalescent COVID-19. The CDR3 coding sequence is TGTGCCAGTCGCGGGGGCAATCAGCCCCAGCATTTT. Amino acid sequence: CASRGGNQPQHF.